This passage covers 26 T cell receptor beta chains from one sample sequenced in a study of shared clonotypes between healthy human individuals. Only in-frame clones appear in the TCRdb table, and some are missing; sequencing was by immunoSEQ multiplex PCR. The table has around 2.1 million clones, roughly 91% seen once. Terminally differentiated effector memory CD45RA+ cells were excluded from the naive CD8 cells, which were CD45RO-negative and positively selected for CCR7. The specimen was naive CD8+ T cells from PBMCs. These receptors originate from a man aged 18-30 years in good health. Some clones in this sample may be carry-over from other donors' samples.

This clone was seen a handful of times. The same CDR3 can be traced to other DNA sequences in this sample. The chain recombines TRBV5-1 with TRBJ2-7, with 9 bases aligning to TRBD1. The CDR3 contains 14 residues. V lost 4 bases to trimming and J lost 0 bases; unmatched junction nucleotides: 2. CDR1 and CDR2 from the germline V gene are SGHRS and YFSETQ. The CDR3 loop is CASSPGQGSYEQYF. CDR3 nucleotide sequence: TGCGCCAGCAGCCCGGGACAGGGCTCCTACGAGCAGTACTTC.

The rearrangement uses TRBV5-1 and TRBJ1-2, with D perhaps TRBD1 (5 bases). The CDR3 is 13 amino acids. V dropped 1 base and J dropped 8 bases, with 12 bases sitting between them. Germline V gene sequence: CDR1 SGHRS, CDR2 YFSETQ. DNA for the CDR3: TGCGCCAGCAGCTTGTCGACAGCGTTCGGCTACACCTTC. Its protein product is CASSLSTAFGYTF.

This clone was seen only once. The chain uses TRBV21-1 and TRBJ2-2; TRBD2 reflects the table's D call only, with no check against the DNA. TRBV21-1 is annotated as a pseudogene. The CDR3 spans 15 residues. The CDR3 here is CASSILGRDTGELFF. The CDR3 nucleotides are TGTGCCAGCAGTATTCTCGGGCGGGACACCGGGGAGCTGTTTTTT.

The chain employs TRBV9 and TRBJ2-1, with a tentative D call TRBD2 (6 bases). CDR3 length: 15 residues. The V end was cut by 0 bases, the J end by 10 bases, with 17 bases between. Looked up from germline, CDR1 is SGDLS and CDR2 is YYNGEE. The CDR3 DNA sequence: TGTGCCAGCAGCGTAGTAGGGAATCCGGGAGACGAGCAGTTCTTC. It translates to CASSVVGNPGDEQFF.

The V gene is TRBV7-3, the J gene TRBJ1-1; TRBD1 is a possible D gene (5 bases). Germline CDR1 reads SGHTA; CDR2 reads FQGTGA. The length of the CDR3 is 14 residues. The V gene lost 5 bases and the J gene lost 5 bases, with 15 bases spanning the gap. The CDR3 reads CASSRIRVKTEAFF. Written as DNA, the CDR3 is TGTGCCAGCAGCCGTATCAGGGTTAAGACTGAAGCTTTCTTT.

The gene calls are TRBV30 and TRBJ1-1; D not certain. Trimming left V 8 bases short and J 10 bases short, with 17 bases between. CDR1 is GTSNPN, CDR2 SVGIG, per germline (reference sequence). The CDR3 loop spans 11 amino acids. CDR3 sequence (DNA): TGTGCCAAGGGCGACGGGATGGGAGCTTTCTTT. Translating gives CAKGDGMGAFF.

V gene TRBV5-6 combines with J gene TRBJ2-1; weak D call: TRBD1 (6 bases). With 7 bases removed from V and 5 bases from J, the gap between germline ends came to 10 bases. CDR1 SGHDT and CDR2 YYEEEE come from the germline V gene. The CDR3 consists of 12 residues. In nucleotides, the CDR3 is TGTGCCAGCCATACAGGGAACAATGAGCAGTTCTTC. Its translation is CASHTGNNEQFF.

The gene calls are TRBV19 and TRBJ2-1, with TRBD2 identical over 8 bases. CDR1 and CDR2 (germline): LNHDA, SQIVND (reference sequence). The CDR3 is 18 amino acids. Trimming cost V 3 bases and J 9 bases; bases outside gene matches: 19. This chain's CDR3 is CASSIMGLSGGVVAEQFF. CDR3 in DNA: TGTGCCAGTAGTATTATGGGTCTCAGCGGGGGCGTTGTGGCTGAGCAGTTCTTC.

V and J are TRBV6-5 and TRBJ2-7; D may be TRBD2 (5 bases). CDR1 and CDR2 from the germline V gene are MNHEY and SVGAGI. Trimming took off 6 bases at V and 3 bases at J, with 15 bases between the two ends. The length of the CDR3 is 14 residues. The CDR3, as DNA: TGTGCCAGCAGCCGGACGGCTAGCAACTACGAGCAGTACTTC. This translates into CASSRTASNYEQYF.

This chain uses TRBV28 with TRBJ1-4, with D unclear. Germline V gene sequence: CDR1 MDHEN, CDR2 SYDVKM. The CDR3 is 17 residues long. Trimming shortened V by 2 bases and J by 4 bases, and 17 bases separated the two germline ends. The CDR3 region is CASSLGPGRAYNEKLFF. The CDR3 nucleotides are TGTGCCAGCAGTTTAGGGCCGGGGAGGGCCTATAATGAAAAACTGTTTTTT. Complete variable domain (other parts from reference TRBV28 and TRBJ1-4): DVKVTQSSRYLVKRTGEKVFLECVQDMDHENMFWYRQDPGLGLRLIYFSYDVKMKEKGDIPEGYSVSREKKERFSLILESASTNQTSMYLCASSLGPGRAYNEKLFFGSGTQLSVL.

The rearrangement links TRBV28 to TRBJ1-5; 7 bases are shared with TRBD1. There are 16 residues in the CDR3. CDR1 and CDR2 from the germline V gene are MDHEN and SYDVKM. V lost 6 bases and J lost 0; bases outside the gene matches: 8. The CDR3 DNA reads as TGTGCCAGCAGCTACGACAGGGAAGATAGCAATCAGCCCCAGCATTTT. Translated, it gives CASSYDREDSNQPQHF.

The chain joins TRBV6-5 to TRBJ1-1, with 8 bases fitting TRBD1. V was pared by 5 bases and J by 10 bases, with 0 bases of the junction left unmatched. Per germline, CDR1 MNHEY and CDR2 SVGAGI. The CDR3 contains 10 residues. CDR3 DNA: TGTGCCAGCAGTACAGGGGGAGCTTTCTTT. This encodes CASSTGGAFF.

On this clone itself: This could be a read error, since a much larger clone is one nucleotide away. The sample has other DNA sequences that encode this CDR3 too. The chain uses TRBV5-8 and TRBJ2-3; D is ambiguous. The CDR3 contains 13 residues. V lost 0 bases, J lost 1 base, and 3 bases lay in between. CDR1 and CDR2 (germline): SGHTS, YDEGEE. The CDR3 coding sequence is TGTGCCAGCAGCTTGGGGGGCACAGATACGCAGTATTTT. It encodes CASSLGGTDTQYF.

This chain uses TRBV28 with TRBJ2-7, with 11 bases lining up with TRBD1. CDR3 length: 15 amino acids. The germline gives CDR1 MDHEN, CDR2 SYDVKM. V dropped 5 bases and J dropped 3; count of bases not matched to a gene: 6. The CDR3 loop is CASSGTGGLYYEQYF. CDR3 DNA sequence: TGTGCCAGCAGTGGGACAGGGGGGCTCTACTACGAGCAGTACTTC.

As to this clone: This specimen includes other DNA sequences encoding the same CDR3. V and J are TRBV27 and TRBJ2-7; 9 positions match TRBD1. J was trimmed by 5 bases and V by 5 bases; bases with no gene match: 4. The germline V gene encodes CDR1 MNHEY and CDR2 SMNVEV (reference sequence). This CDR3 region has 13 residues. CDR3 nucleotides: TGTGCCAGCAGTCCAGACAGGGGGAACGAGCAGTACTTC. It translates to CASSPDRGNEQYF.

This chain uses TRBV9 with TRBJ1-6, with D possibly TRBD1 on 5 matching bases. The CDR3 covers 14 residues. Per germline, CDR1 SGDLS and CDR2 YYNGEE. Trimming stripped 5 bases from V and 9 bases from J, with 15 bases between. The CDR3: CASSDPGGISPLHF. The CDR3 region has the DNA TGTGCCAGCAGTGACCCCGGGGGTATTTCACCCCTCCACTTT.

The chain is built from TRBV4-2 and TRBJ2-3; TRBD1 is a possible D gene (6 bases). The V and J ends lost 4 bases and 0 bases respectively, with 26 bases between them. CDR3 length equals 20 residues. The germline V gene has CDR1 LGHNA and CDR2 YNFKEQ. CDR3: CASSREQGILKSGSTDTQYF. In nucleotides, the CDR3 is TGTGCCAGCAGCCGCGAACAGGGTATACTAAAGTCGGGAAGCACAGATACGCAGTATTTT.

The chain employs TRBV29-1 and TRBJ2-5; 8 bases agree with TRBD2. The length of the CDR3 is 14 residues. The germline V gene has CDR1 SQVTM and CDR2 ANQGSEA. V shed 4 bases and J 5 bases; nucleotides not matched to a gene: 9. CDR3 sequence (DNA): TGCAGCGTTGCGCCGGGAGGGCCGAAGGAGACCCAGTACTTC. It is translated as CSVAPGGPKETQYF.

The rearrangement joins TRBV27 to TRBJ2-2; D is tentatively TRBD1 or TRBD2 (5 bases each). Trimming removed 2 bases at V and 5 bases at J, with 18 bases between. Germline CDR1 and CDR2: MNHEY and SMNVEV (reference sequence). The CDR3 spans 17 residues. The CDR3 region is CASSLTSRGWRTGELFF. In DNA form, the CDR3 reads TGTGCCAGCAGTTTAACGTCGAGGGGATGGAGGACCGGGGAGCTGTTTTTT.

The chain links TRBV6-1 to TRBJ2-7; the match to TRBD2 covers 13 bases. J was trimmed by 0 bases and V by 4 bases; bases with no gene match: 15. This CDR3 is built from 20 residues. The germline V gene has CDR1 MNHNS and CDR2 SASEGT. This CDR3 reads CASSGGSRLAGGPSSYEQYF. CDR3 sequence (DNA): TGTGCCAGCAGTGGAGGCTCAAGACTAGCGGGAGGCCCGAGCTCCTACGAGCAGTACTTC.

J is TRBJ2-7 and V is TRBV27; D ambiguous. Germline V gene lookup returns CDR1 MNHEY and CDR2 SMNVEV (reference sequence). Trimming stripped 6 bases from V and 9 bases from J, with 9 bases between. This CDR3 is built from 10 residues. The CDR3 DNA sequence: TGTGCCAGCAGCCCAAATGGGCAGTACTTC. Translation gives CASSPNGQYF.

The chain recombines TRBV27 with TRBJ2-7; 12 nucleotides match TRBD2. J lost 2 bases, V lost 2 bases, and 10 bases had no gene match. Germline V gene data show CDR1 as MNHEY and CDR2 as SMNVEV (reference sequence). This CDR3 contains 18 residues. The DNA for the CDR3 is TGTGCCAGCAGTTTAAGGCTAGCGGGAGGGAAGGTGGCCTACGAGCAGTACTTC. It yields the protein CASSLRLAGGKVAYEQYF.

This clone was recorded once. The chain has TRBV28 and TRBJ2-4; D uncertain. Looked up from germline, CDR1 is MDHEN and CDR2 is SYDVKM. This CDR3 is 14 amino acids long. Trimming stripped 2 bases from V and 5 bases from J, with 10 bases between. The CDR3: CASSLVGTENIQYF. The CDR3 DNA is TGTGCCAGCAGTTTAGTGGGTACGGAAAACATTCAGTACTTC. Full variable domain (rest looked up from reference TRBV28 and TRBJ2-4): DVKVTQSSRYLVKRTGEKVFLECVQDMDHENMFWYRQDPGLGLRLIYFSYDVKMKEKGDIPEGYSVSREKKERFSLILESASTNQTSMYLCASSLVGTENIQYFGAGTRLSVL.

The gene calls are TRBV11-2 and TRBJ2-7; 14 nucleotides match TRBD2. The V and J ends lost 5 bases and 2 bases, in that order; junction bases with no gene match: 8. The germline V gene encodes CDR1 SGHAT and CDR2 FQNNGV. The CDR3 is made up of 17 amino acids. CDR3 protein: CASSQGLAGVRTYEQYF. CDR3 coding DNA: TGTGCCAGCAGCCAGGGACTAGCGGGAGTCCGGACCTACGAGCAGTACTTC.

This clone was observed a single time. V usage is TRBV6-1 and J usage is TRBJ1-1; D might be TRBD1 (6 bases). The V end was cut by 5 bases, the J end by 4 bases, with 14 bases between. The germline CDR1 and CDR2 sequences are MNHNS and SASEGT. This CDR3 has 14 amino acids. The CDR3 region is CASSSDRGLTEAFF. The CDR3 nucleotides read TGTGCCAGCAGTTCGGACAGAGGGCTCACTGAAGCTTTCTTT.

The V call is TRBV5-8, the J call TRBJ2-1; D uncertain. Germline lookup yields CDR1 SGHTS and CDR2 YDEGEE. Trimming left V 0 bases short and J 7 bases short, with 14 bases between. CDR3 length: 15 amino acids. In DNA form, the CDR3 reads TGTGCCAGCAGCTTGGTGGGCTTAATAGGGAATGAGCAGTTCTTC. Translated: CASSLVGLIGNEQFF.